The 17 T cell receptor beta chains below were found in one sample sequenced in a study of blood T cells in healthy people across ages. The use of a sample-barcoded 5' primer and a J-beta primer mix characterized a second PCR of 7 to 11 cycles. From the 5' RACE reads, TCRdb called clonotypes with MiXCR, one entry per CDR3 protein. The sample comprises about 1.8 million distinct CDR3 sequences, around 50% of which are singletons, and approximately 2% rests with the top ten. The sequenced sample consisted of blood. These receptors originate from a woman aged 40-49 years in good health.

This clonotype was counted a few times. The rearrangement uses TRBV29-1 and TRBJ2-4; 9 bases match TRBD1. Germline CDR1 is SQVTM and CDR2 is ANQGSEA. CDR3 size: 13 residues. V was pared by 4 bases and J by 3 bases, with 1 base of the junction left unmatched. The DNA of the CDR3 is TGCAGCGTTGGACAGGGGGTCAAAAACATTCAGTACTTC. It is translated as CSVGQGVKNIQYF.

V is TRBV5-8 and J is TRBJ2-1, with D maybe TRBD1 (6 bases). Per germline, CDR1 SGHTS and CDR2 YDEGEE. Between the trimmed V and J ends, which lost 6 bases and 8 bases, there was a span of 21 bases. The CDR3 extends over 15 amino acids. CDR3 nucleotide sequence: TGTGCCAGCAACCGAGGGGGAGTTGTCATGGATGAGCAGTTCTTC. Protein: CASNRGGVVMDEQFF. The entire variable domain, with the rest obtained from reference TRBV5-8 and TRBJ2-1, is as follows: EAGVTQSPTHLIKTRGQQATLRCSPISGHTSVYWYQQALGLGLQFLLWYDEGEERNRGNFPPRFSGRQFPNYSSELNVNALELEDSALYLCASNRGGVVMDEQFFGPGTRLTVL.

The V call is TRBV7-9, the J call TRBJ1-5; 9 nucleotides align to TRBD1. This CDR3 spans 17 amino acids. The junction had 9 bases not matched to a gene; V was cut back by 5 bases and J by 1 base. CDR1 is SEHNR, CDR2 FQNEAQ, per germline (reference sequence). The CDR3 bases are TGTGCCAGCAGCCCTGACAGGGGGGTTAGCAGCAATCAGCCCCAGCATTTT. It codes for CASSPDRGVSSNQPQHF. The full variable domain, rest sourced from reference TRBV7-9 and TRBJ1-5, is DTGVSQNPRHKITKRGQNVTFRCDPISEHNRLYWYRQTLGQGPEFLTYFQNEAQLEKSRLLSDRFSAERPKGSFSTLEIQRTEQGDSAMYLCASSPDRGVSSNQPQHFGDGTRLSIL.

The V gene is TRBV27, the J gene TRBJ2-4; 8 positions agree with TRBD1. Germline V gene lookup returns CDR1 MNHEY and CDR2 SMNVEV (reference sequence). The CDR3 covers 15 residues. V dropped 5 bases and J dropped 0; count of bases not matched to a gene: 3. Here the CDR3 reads CASSAQGVAKNIQYF. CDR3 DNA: TGTGCCAGCAGTGCACAGGGGGTAGCCAAAAACATTCAGTACTTC.

As DNA, the CDR3 is TGTGCCAGCAACCTAATGGGGGGACCCTACAATGAGCAGTTCTTC. Its protein is CASNLMGGPYNEQFF. This chain links TRBV11-2 with TRBJ2-1, with a weak D call TRBD2 (6 bases). V was shortened by 7 bases and J by 2 bases, with 15 bases between the two germline ends. CDR3 length equals 15 residues. Per the germline V gene, CDR1 is SGHAT and CDR2 is FQNNGV.

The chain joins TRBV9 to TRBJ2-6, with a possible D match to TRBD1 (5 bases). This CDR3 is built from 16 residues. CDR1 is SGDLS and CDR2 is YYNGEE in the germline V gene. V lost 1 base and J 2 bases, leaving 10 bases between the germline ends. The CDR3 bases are TGTGCCAGCAGCGTATCAAGGGGTACTGGGGCCAACGTCCTGACTTTC. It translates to CASSVSRGTGANVLTF.

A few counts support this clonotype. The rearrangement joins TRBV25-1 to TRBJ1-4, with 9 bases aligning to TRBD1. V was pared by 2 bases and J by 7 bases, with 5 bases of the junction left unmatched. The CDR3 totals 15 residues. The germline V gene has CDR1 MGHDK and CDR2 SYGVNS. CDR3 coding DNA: TGTGCCAGCAGTGAACTTTCGACAGGGGGTGAAAAACTGTTTTTT. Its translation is CASSELSTGGEKLFF.

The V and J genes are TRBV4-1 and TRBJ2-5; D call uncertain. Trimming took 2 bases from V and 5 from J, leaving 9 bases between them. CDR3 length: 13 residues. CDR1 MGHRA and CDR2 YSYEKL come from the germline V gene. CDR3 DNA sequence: TGCGCCAGCAGCCAATCGAATATGGAGACCCAGTACTTC. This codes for CASSQSNMETQYF.

The chain's CDR3 is CAGADRGSSYEQYF. DNA for the CDR3: TGTGCCGGGGCGGACAGGGGAAGCTCCTACGAGCAGTACTTC. The chain employs TRBV2 and TRBJ2-7, with 9 bases that match TRBD1. There are 14 residues in the CDR3. Germline trimming cut 11 bases from V and 0 bases from J; bases unmatched to any gene: 8. The germline V gene has CDR1 SNHLY and CDR2 FYNNEI.

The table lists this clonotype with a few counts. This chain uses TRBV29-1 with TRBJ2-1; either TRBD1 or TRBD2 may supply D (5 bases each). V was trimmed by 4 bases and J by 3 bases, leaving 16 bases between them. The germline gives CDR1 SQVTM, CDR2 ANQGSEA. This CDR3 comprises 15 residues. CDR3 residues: CSVGGDPRVYNEQFF. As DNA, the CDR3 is TGCAGCGTTGGAGGGGATCCCCGTGTCTACAATGAGCAGTTCTTC.

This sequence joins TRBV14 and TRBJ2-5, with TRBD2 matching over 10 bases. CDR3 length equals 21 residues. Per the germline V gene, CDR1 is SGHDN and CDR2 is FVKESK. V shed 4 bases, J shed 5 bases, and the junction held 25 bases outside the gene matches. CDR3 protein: CASSLVGPAAFMGTSDETQYF. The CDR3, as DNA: TGTGCCAGCAGCCTTGTTGGGCCAGCAGCCTTCATGGGGACTAGCGACGAGACCCAGTACTTC.

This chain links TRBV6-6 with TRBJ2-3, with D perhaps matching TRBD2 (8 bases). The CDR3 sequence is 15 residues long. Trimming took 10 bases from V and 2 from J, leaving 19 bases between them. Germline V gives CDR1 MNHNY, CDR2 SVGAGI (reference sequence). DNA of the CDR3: TGTGCCACCCACCCGGGAGGGGGCAACACAGATACGCAGTATTTT. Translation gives CATHPGGGNTDTQYF.

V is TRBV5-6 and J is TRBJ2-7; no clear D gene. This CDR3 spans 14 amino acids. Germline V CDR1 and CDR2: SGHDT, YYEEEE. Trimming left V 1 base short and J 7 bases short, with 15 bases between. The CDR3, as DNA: TGTGCCAGCAGCTTGATCAGCGTGGTGGATGAGCAGTACTTC. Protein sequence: CASSLISVVDEQYF.

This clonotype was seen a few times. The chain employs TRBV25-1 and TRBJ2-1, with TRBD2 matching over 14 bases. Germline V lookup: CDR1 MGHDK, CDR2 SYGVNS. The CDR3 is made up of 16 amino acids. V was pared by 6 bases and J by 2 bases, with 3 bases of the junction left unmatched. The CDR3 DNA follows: TGTGCCAGCAGGGAGACTAGCGGGGGGGCCTACAATGAGCAGTTCTTC. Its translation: CASRETSGGAYNEQFF.

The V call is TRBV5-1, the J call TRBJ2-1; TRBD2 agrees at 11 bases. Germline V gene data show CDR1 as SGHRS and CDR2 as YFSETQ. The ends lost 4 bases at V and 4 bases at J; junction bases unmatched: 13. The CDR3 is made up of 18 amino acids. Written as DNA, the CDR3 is TGCGCCAGCAGCACGCGGAGTAGCGGGGGGGCTGGGTACAATGAGCAGTTCTTC. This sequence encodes CASSTRSSGGAGYNEQFF.

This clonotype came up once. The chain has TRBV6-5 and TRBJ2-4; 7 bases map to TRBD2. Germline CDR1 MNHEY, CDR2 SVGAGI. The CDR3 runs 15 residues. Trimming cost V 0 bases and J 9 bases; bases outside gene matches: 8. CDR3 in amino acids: CASSYSRGTSGIQYF. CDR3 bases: TGTGCCAGCAGTTACTCGCGGGGGACGAGCGGCATTCAGTACTTC.

CDR3 sequence reads: CASTLIAGVINEQFF. The CDR3 nucleotides are TGTGCCAGCACCCTAATAGCGGGGGTCATCAATGAGCAGTTCTTC. The chain has TRBV6-1 and TRBJ2-1; 9 nucleotides line up with TRBD2. The J segment lost 6 bases and the V segment lost 7 bases, leaving 10 bases of the junction unmatched. The CDR3 is made up of 15 amino acids. CDR1 and CDR2 (germline): MNHNS, SASEGT.